The clone carrying this T cell receptor beta chain was detected ten times or more. The antigen is not known. The data stem from a study of T cells in Graves' hyperthyroidism and ophthalmopathy. General study results and limits: Using 13 V-J features, a model discriminated ophthalmopathy from stable hyperthyroidism.

Authors of the study amplified TCR beta CDR3 regions from RNA transcripts. During a first-round RT-PCR of the TCR CDR3, the HTBI primer set was used. TCRdb ran MiXCR on the multiplex PCR reads and lists one entry per CDR3 protein. The sample has 550,000 to 850,000 distinct CDR3 sequences, about 19% seen once. The patients, who ranged from 18 to 65 in age, presented with newly diagnosed hyperthyroidism lasting under 2 months. V shed 3 bases and J shed 4 bases, with 12 bases lying between them. The CDR3 has 14 residues. The source of this sequence is a woman in her fifties or sixties with Graves' hyperthyroidism that later progressed to Graves' ophthalmopathy. The chain employs TRBV12-3 or TRBV12-4 and TRBJ1-2; no definite D call. The sequenced material came from blood. The CDR3 is CASSFSRLGYGYTF. The CDR3 DNA sequence: TGTGCCAGCAGTTTCTCCAGGCTTGGCTATGGCTACACCTTC.